Shown below are 16 T cell receptor beta chains from a single sample sequenced in a study of CD8+CD57+ T cells in acquired aplastic anemia. Flow cytometry had shown expanded CD8+CD57+ cells in the patients chosen for sequencing. It was genomic DNA that served as the template for profiling TCR beta VDJ and CDR3. One entry per CDR3 protein, called by TCRdb with MiXCR from the reads. The data show some 180,000 distinct CDR3 sequences, around 60% seen once. The sample taken for sequencing was sorted CD4+, CD8+, or CD8+CD57+ T cells (not recorded which) from PBMCs. The receptors originated from a human donor with aplastic anemia.

This clonotype was seen repeatedly, ten times or more. This sequence joins TRBV5-1 and TRBJ2-7; perhaps TRBD2 as D (6 bases). Germline values: CDR1 SGHRS, CDR2 YFSETQ. CDR3 length: 12 amino acids. V was trimmed by 4 bases and J by 4 bases, leaving 9 bases between them. The CDR3 sequence: CASSPEGYEQYF. CDR3 DNA: TGCGCCAGCAGCCCGGAGGGTTACGAGCAGTACTTC.

The chain recombines TRBV19 with TRBJ2-5, with D possibly being TRBD1 or TRBD2 (6 bases each). The germline V gene encodes CDR1 LNHDA and CDR2 SQIVND (reference sequence). V lost 3 bases and J lost 5, with 13 bases in between. This CDR3 has 14 residues. The CDR3 nucleotides read TGTGCCAGTAGTATCGAGGGGGGCGGGGAGACCCAGTACTTC. This encodes CASSIEGGGETQYF.

This chain uses TRBV20-1 with TRBJ2-1; 13 bases line up with TRBD2. Germline CDR1 is DFQATT and CDR2 is SNEGSKA (reference sequence). The V segment lost 0 bases and the J segment 7 bases; nucleotides outside the gene matches: 3. The CDR3 has 15 residues. The CDR3 region has the DNA TGCAGTGCTAGAGATGGGGGACTAGCGGGAAATGAGCAGTTCTTC. Protein sequence: CSARDGGLAGNEQFF.

The chain uses TRBV5-6 and TRBJ2-6; D is undetermined. From germline, CDR1 is SGHDT and CDR2 YYEEEE. The CDR3 is 15 amino acids. Trimming removed 0 bases at V and 4 bases at J, with 8 bases between. This chain's CDR3 is CASSLGPTGANVLTF. The CDR3 region has the DNA TGTGCCAGCAGCTTGGGCCCGACCGGGGCCAACGTCCTGACTTTC.

The gene calls are TRBV5-1 and TRBJ2-2, with D perhaps matching TRBD1 or TRBD2 (6 bases each). V lost 3 bases and J 0 bases, leaving 12 bases between the germline ends. Germline CDR1 reads SGHRS; CDR2 reads YFSETQ. The CDR3 loop spans 16 amino acids. CDR3 loop: CASSSGAYANTGELFF. The CDR3 DNA follows: TGCGCCAGCAGCTCGGGGGCCTACGCGAACACCGGGGAGCTGTTTTTT.

With regard to this clonotype: Sequence at one end of the junction differs from germline and may be a read error. The gene calls are TRBV6-4 and TRBJ2-3, with D unclear. The germline gives CDR1 MRHNA, CDR2 SNTAGT. The CDR3 totals 15 residues. CDR3 nucleotides: TGTGCCAACAGTGACTCGGCAGGTGACACAGATACGCAGTATTTT. Translation: CANSDSAGDTDTQYF.

The chain's CDR3 is CATKRSGIGRSPLHF. The CDR3 DNA is TGTGCCACCAAGAGATCTGGGATCGGAAGATCACCCCTCCACTTT. This sequence joins TRBV14 and TRBJ1-6; D not certain. Trimming shortened V by 10 bases and J by 10 bases, and 23 bases separated the two germline ends. Germline CDR1 is SGHDN and CDR2 is FVKESK. The CDR3 consists of 15 residues.

The chain combines TRBV7-9 with TRBJ2-3; 10 positions match TRBD1. V was pared by 5 bases and J by 0 bases, with 14 bases of the junction left unmatched. This CDR3 is built from 19 residues. The V gene's germline CDR1 is SEHNR and CDR2 FQNEAQ (reference sequence). The CDR3 here is CASSQTGTGAYGSTDTQYF. CDR3 bases: TGTGCCAGCAGCCAGACCGGGACAGGGGCCTACGGAAGCACAGATACGCAGTATTTT.

The chain employs TRBV20-1 and TRBJ1-6; TRBD1 is a possible D gene (6 bases). The CDR3 has 13 residues. Trimming stripped 7 bases from V and 9 bases from J, with 16 bases between. The germline V gene has CDR1 DFQATT and CDR2 SNEGSKA (reference sequence). CDR3 DNA: TGCAGTGTTGAAAGTGGGGGCGGTTCACCCCTCCACTTT. Translated: CSVESGGGSPLHF.

The chain couples TRBV10-2 to TRBJ2-1, with D maybe TRBD2 (6 bases). Between the trimmed V and J ends, which lost 5 bases and 12 bases, there was a span of 20 bases. This CDR3 has 14 amino acids. CDR1 is WSHSY and CDR2 is SAAADI in the germline V gene. CDR3 sequence reads: CASSYSVRGNGQFF. CDR3 nucleotides: TGCGCCAGCAGTTACTCGGTACGGGGGAACGGGCAGTTCTTC.

This clonotype was seen many times. The rearrangement uses TRBV7-9 and TRBJ2-2, with a weak D call TRBD1 (6 bases). CDR3 size: 13 residues. From germline, CDR1 is SEHNR and CDR2 FQNEAQ (reference sequence). V was clipped by 5 bases and J by 7 bases, with 11 bases between them. CDR3 region: CASSPTGIGELFF. The DNA of the CDR3 is TGTGCCAGCAGCCCTACAGGGATCGGGGAGCTGTTTTTT.

This clonotype was seen only once. The chain recombines TRBV2 with TRBJ2-2; D possibly corresponds to TRBD2 (6 bases). Germline V lookup: CDR1 SNHLY, CDR2 FYNNEI. The CDR3 is 12 amino acids. Trimming took off 7 bases at V and 8 bases at J, with 11 bases between the two ends. This CDR3 is CASKEGVGELFF. In nucleotides, the CDR3 is TGTGCCAGCAAGGAGGGAGTGGGGGAGCTGTTTTTT. Using reference TRBV2 and TRBJ2-2 for the parts outside the CDR3, the full variable domain is EPEVTQTPSHQVTQMGQEVILRCVPISNHLYFYWYRQILGQKVEFLVSFYNNEISEKSEIFDDQFSVERPDGSNFTLKIRSTKLEDSAMYFCASKEGVGELFFGEGSRLTVL.

This chain uses TRBV5-6 with TRBJ2-7, with 9 bases matching TRBD2. Germline lookup yields CDR1 SGHDT and CDR2 YYEEEE. The junction had 17 bases not matched to a gene; V was cut back by 1 base and J by 9 bases. This CDR3 spans 17 amino acids. CDR3 coding DNA: TGTGCCAGCAGCTTGCTTGGGTTTAGCGGGAGCACAGATACGCAGTACTTC. This gives the protein CASSLLGFSGSTDTQYF.

The rearrangement joins TRBV13 to TRBJ1-1; 7 nucleotides agree with TRBD1. Germline CDR1 is PRHDT and CDR2 is FYEKMQ (reference sequence). V lost 4 bases and J lost 5; bases outside the gene matches: 4. The CDR3 loop spans 13 amino acids. This CDR3 reads CASSYGTETEAFF. CDR3 in DNA: TGTGCCAGCAGCTACGGGACAGAAACTGAAGCTTTCTTT.

The V call is TRBV5-5, the J call TRBJ2-7; unclear D gene. The CDR3 loop spans 14 amino acids. V was clipped by 1 base and J by 3 bases, with 11 bases between them. Germline V gene lookup returns CDR1 SGHKS and CDR2 YYEKEE (reference sequence). CDR3 nucleotide sequence: TGTGCCAGCAGCTTGTTCGACCCCAGCTACGAGCAGTACTTC. Amino acid sequence: CASSLFDPSYEQYF.

The chain combines TRBV10-3 with TRBJ2-3, with TRBD1 matching 8 bases. V shed 1 base and J 5 bases; nucleotides not matched to a gene: 8. The CDR3 has 16 residues. The germline V gene encodes CDR1 ENHRY and CDR2 SYGVKD. Written as DNA, the CDR3 is TGTGCCATCAGTGAGTGGCAGGGGGCGAGTGGAGATACGCAGTATTTT. This gives the protein CAISEWQGASGDTQYF.